The 13 T cell receptor beta chains below all came from one sample that was sequenced in a study of T-cell memory formation after mild COVID-19. TCRdb used MiXCR to reprocess the 5' RACE reads, holding one entry per CDR3 protein. The table lists 250,000 to 300,000 distinct CDR3 sequences, about 16% of them singletons, with less than 30% in the top ten. The source material was PBMCs or a T cell subset sorted from them (not recorded which). The receptor source for this set is a man between 18 and 29 years old who had mild COVID-19 (a few samples of this study predate the infection). Cell type and time point are not known.

This clonotype was detected many times. This sequence joins TRBV5-1 and TRBJ1-1; D is perhaps TRBD1 (5 bases). The CDR3 totals 14 residues. Germline values: CDR1 SGHRS, CDR2 YFSETQ. V lost 6 bases to trimming and J lost 1 base, with 13 bases between them. The CDR3 nucleotides read TGCGCCAGCACTGGCGTGGGACCGAACACTGAAGCTTTCTTT. Translating gives CASTGVGPNTEAFF.

The genes are TRBV18 and TRBJ2-7; D is perhaps TRBD1 or TRBD2 (6 bases each). V gave up 2 bases and J gave up 9 bases, with 14 bases separating them. CDR3 length: 13 residues. The germline V gene encodes CDR1 KGHSH and CDR2 LQKENI. The DNA for the CDR3 is TGTGCCAGCTCACCAGGATGGGGGGCCCGGCAGTACGTC. This codes for CASSPGWGARQYV.

This clonotype appeared many times. The chain carries TRBV7-2 and TRBJ2-1; TRBD1 is a possible D gene (6 bases). Germline CDR1 reads SGHTA; CDR2 reads FQGNSA. The CDR3 runs to 15 residues. Trimming stripped 3 bases from V and 1 base from J, with 10 bases between. CDR3 residues: CASSLGAQSYNEQFF. As DNA, the CDR3 is TGTGCCAGCAGCTTGGGGGCTCAATCCTACAATGAGCAGTTCTTC.

Only a few counts were recorded for this clonotype. The rearrangement uses TRBV27 and TRBJ1-1, with TRBD1 matching over 8 bases. This CDR3 is 15 amino acids long. With V trimmed by 5 bases and J by 4 bases, 9 bases remained unmatched. Per the germline V gene, CDR1 is MNHEY and CDR2 is SMNVEV (reference sequence). CDR3 loop: CASSILGQASTEAFF. The CDR3 DNA reads as TGTGCCAGCAGTATCCTGGGACAGGCCAGCACTGAAGCTTTCTTT.

This clonotype has more than one count but fewer than ten. The missing conserved phenylalanine or tryptophan at the end of this CDR3 makes a read error likely. It is unclear where the CDR3 begins or ends on the DNA, so no DNA is shown, and the CDR3 is as TCRdb lists it. The chain couples TRBV2 to TRBJ2-1. Both ends counted, the CDR3 spans 11 residues. Per the germline V gene, CDR1 is SNHLY and CDR2 is FYNNEI. The CDR3 sequence is CASSVGPHHSI.

This clonotype showed up just a few times. The chain couples TRBV5-1 to TRBJ2-7; no reliable D call. The ends were cut back, 2 bases at V and 6 bases at J, with 12 bases in the middle. Germline CDR1 is SGHRS and CDR2 is YFSETQ. The CDR3 length is 13 residues. The CDR3: CASSFLPRREQYF. The CDR3 coding sequence is TGCGCCAGCAGCTTTTTACCGAGGCGCGAGCAGTACTTC.

The chain uses TRBV18 and TRBJ1-1; D gene unclear. The CDR3 loop spans 13 amino acids. Germline V CDR1 and CDR2: KGHSH, LQKENI. V was pared by 1 base and J by 1 base, with 4 bases between. CDR3 sequence (DNA): TGTGCCAGCTCACCACGTGAGAACACTGAAGCTTTCTTT. Translation gives CASSPRENTEAFF.

In this sample, this clonotype turned up a few times. V gene TRBV28 combines with J gene TRBJ1-5; D is ambiguous. CDR3 length equals 15 residues. The ends were cut back, 4 bases at V and 6 bases at J, with 16 bases in the middle. The V gene's germline CDR1 is MDHEN and CDR2 SYDVKM. This chain's CDR3 is CASSSRTRRAQPQHF. DNA of the CDR3: TGTGCCAGCAGTTCCCGTACCAGGCGGGCTCAGCCCCAGCATTTT.

V gene TRBV5-1 combines with J gene TRBJ2-5; D is perhaps TRBD1 (6 bases). CDR3 length: 13 residues. Trimming stripped 3 bases from V and 5 bases from J, with 11 bases between. Germline-derived CDR1 and CDR2 are SGHRS and YFSETQ. The CDR3, as DNA: TGCGCCAGCAGCTCCACAGGGTGGGAGACCCAGTACTTC. Its translation: CASSSTGWETQYF.

A few counts support this clonotype. This chain connects TRBV29-1 to TRBJ1-2; D remains ambiguous. This CDR3 has 14 residues. Germline values: CDR1 SQVTM, CDR2 ANQGSEA. V was trimmed by 3 bases and J by 0 bases, leaving 11 bases between them. The CDR3 loop is CSVDLASTNYGYTF. The CDR3 nucleotides are TGCAGCGTTGATTTGGCTAGTACTAACTATGGCTACACCTTC.

This clonotype was seen a few times. J is TRBJ2-2 and V is TRBV20-1; D gene ambiguous. The CDR3 is made up of 15 amino acids. CDR1 and CDR2 from the germline V gene are DFQATT and SNEGSKA (reference sequence). Trimming cost V 0 bases and J 4 bases, with 12 bases left between them. Here the CDR3 DNA reads TGCAGTGCTAGAGATAAGGGCTACTTCACCGGGGAGCTGTTTTTT. It is translated as CSARDKGYFTGELFF.

The chain has TRBV6-1 and TRBJ1-1; D gene uncertain. Germline CDR1 is MNHNS and CDR2 is SASEGT. V gave up 0 bases and J gave up 4 bases, with 9 bases separating them. The CDR3 is made up of 14 amino acids. CDR3: CASSEAKGFTEAFF. CDR3 DNA sequence: TGTGCCAGCAGTGAAGCAAAGGGTTTCACTGAAGCTTTCTTT.

The rearrangement joins TRBV18 to TRBJ2-2; 7 positions agree with TRBD1. V trimming: 6 bases; J trimming: 1 base; junction bases outside the gene matches: 5. CDR1 is KGHSH, CDR2 LQKENI, per germline. CDR3 size: 15 residues. CDR3 nucleotides: TGTGCCAGCTCGTACAGGGGCGAGAACACCGGGGAGCTGTTTTTT. Protein: CASSYRGENTGELFF.